This TCR beta chain was captured by sequencing in a study of T cells in Graves' hyperthyroidism and ophthalmopathy. Study-level findings and limits: The model foresaw ophthalmopathy a median 6.5 months prior to onset. Ophthalmopathy and stable hyperthyroidism were told apart by a 13 V-J model.

There are a few counts of this clonotype. Antigen specificity is unknown. Germline values: CDR1 DFQATT, CDR2 SNEGSKA (reference sequence). CDR3 length equals 17 residues. V shed 5 bases and J shed 5 bases, with 27 bases lying between them. Amplification targeted TCR beta CDR3 regions from RNA transcripts. A set of HTBI primers served as the primers for a first-round RT-PCR of the TCR CDR3. TCRdb reprocessed the multiplex PCR reads with MiXCR, giving one entry per CDR3 protein. The sample has about 840,000 distinct CDR3 sequences, more than 30% seen once. The V call is TRBV20-1, the J call TRBJ2-5; D may be TRBD1 or TRBD2 (5 bases each). The sample consisted of blood. This clonotype was obtained from a young man with Graves' hyperthyroidism. For the CDR3, the DNA is TGCAGTGCTCGGGACCCGGACCCAGGCCCGAGATGGGAGACCCAGTACTTC. It translates to CSARDPDPGPRWETQYF.